What follows are 28 T cell receptor beta chains derived from one specimen sequenced in a study of T-cell reconstitution after alpha-beta-depleted transplantation in children. As it was prepared, the TCRbeta library received unique molecular identifiers. TCRdb recomputed calls from the PCR reads with MiXCR, one row per CDR3 protein. Altogether a few hundred thousand distinct CDR3 sequences are present, under 13% being singletons, with the ten largest covering 25% to 30%. The specimen comprised PBMCs, sampled before TCRalphabeta/CD19-depleted stem cell transplant. The receptor source for this set is a child in the first two years of life with acute myeloid leukemia, due to receive a stem cell transplant.

This clonotype was detected ten times or more. The V gene is TRBV20-1, the J gene TRBJ2-1; no reliable D call. CDR3 size: 11 residues. V shed 1 base and J shed 7 bases, with 5 bases lying between them. Germline CDR1 DFQATT, CDR2 SNEGSKA (reference sequence). CDR3 region: CSARGANEQFF. In DNA form, the CDR3 reads TGCAGTGCTAGAGGAGCTAATGAGCAGTTCTTC.

This clonotype has a count of ten or more. The rearrangement links TRBV20-1 to TRBJ1-1; D remains ambiguous. This CDR3 is 9 amino acids long. Germline V lookup: CDR1 DFQATT, CDR2 SNEGSKA (reference sequence). V dropped 6 bases and J dropped 6 bases, with 5 bases sitting between them. This CDR3 is CSAWAEAFF. CDR3 bases: TGCAGTGCGTGGGCTGAAGCTTTCTTT.

This clonotype was seen a few times. The V gene is TRBV30, the J gene TRBJ2-1, with TRBD2 matching 13 bases. V gave up 3 bases and J gave up 4 bases; unmatched junction bases: 3. CDR3 length equals 15 residues. Germline V gene sequence: CDR1 GTSNPN, CDR2 SVGIG (reference sequence). Here the CDR3 reads CAWRQLAGGYNEQFF. CDR3 DNA: TGTGCCTGGAGGCAACTAGCGGGAGGGTACAATGAGCAGTTCTTC.

In its sample, this clonotype was seen many times. The chain combines TRBV5-6 with TRBJ2-1; D tentatively fits TRBD1 or TRBD2 (6 bases each). Germline CDR1 reads SGHDT; CDR2 reads YYEEEE. The CDR3 is made up of 15 amino acids. V lost 4 bases and J lost 6, with 17 bases in between. CDR3 nucleotide sequence: TGTGCCAGCAGCATTTTCGGCAGGGGAGGCAATGAGCAGTTCTTC. It yields the protein CASSIFGRGGNEQFF. Complete variable domain (other parts from reference TRBV5-6 and TRBJ2-1): DAGVTQSPTHLIKTRGQQVTLRCSPKSGHDTVSWYQQALGQGPQFIFQYYEEEERQRGNFPDRFSGHQFPNYSSELNVNALLLGDSALYLCASSIFGRGGNEQFFGPGTRLTVL.

A few counts support this clonotype. V and J are TRBV12-3 or TRBV12-4 and TRBJ2-2; 8 bases line up with TRBD2. The CDR3 is made up of 16 amino acids. After removal of 6 bases from V and 4 bases from J, the junction contained 10 bases not matched to a gene. The CDR3 loop reads CASRPSRGGSTGELFF. DNA for the CDR3: TGTGCCAGCAGACCTTCCCGGGGGGGTAGCACCGGGGAGCTGTTTTTT.

About this clonotype itself: Mismatch with germline at one junction end may stem from a read error. This chain connects TRBV7-9 to TRBJ2-1; no clear D. Germline lookup yields CDR1 SEHNR and CDR2 FQNEAQ (reference sequence). The CDR3 sequence is 11 residues long. The CDR3 reads CASSLAGEQLF. The DNA for the CDR3 is TGTGCCAGCAGCTTAGCTGGTGAGCAGCTCTTC.

This clonotype has at least ten counts. For the CDR3, the DNA is TGTGCCAGCAGTTATTCCCATTACGAGCAGTACTTC. Protein: CASSYSHYEQYF. The V and J genes are TRBV6-6 and TRBJ2-7; D gene uncertain. The CDR3 loop spans 12 amino acids. The germline V gene encodes CDR1 MNHNY and CDR2 SVGAGI (reference sequence). Trimming removed 3 bases from V and 4 bases from J, with 7 bases in between.

The chain uses TRBV5-5 and TRBJ1-6; TRBD1 is a possible D gene (5 bases). Looked up from germline, CDR1 is SGHKS and CDR2 is YYEKEE (reference sequence). Trimming cost V 1 base and J 7 bases, with 12 bases left between them. The CDR3 loop spans 15 amino acids. CDR3 loop: CASSLSGSANSPLHF. The CDR3 bases are TGTGCCAGCAGCTTGTCAGGGAGTGCGAATTCACCCCTCCACTTT.

In this sample, this clonotype turned up once. The chain uses TRBV30 and TRBJ2-6; D is ambiguous. Trimming cost V 4 bases and J 3 bases, with 10 bases left between them. In germline, CDR1 is GTSNPN, CDR2 SVGIG (reference sequence). This CDR3 contains 14 residues. The CDR3 sequence: CAWNPWGGANVLTF. CDR3 nucleotides: TGTGCCTGGAATCCCTGGGGTGGGGCCAACGTCCTGACTTTC.

This clonotype has at least ten counts. The chain links TRBV2 to TRBJ2-1; D unresolved. There are 14 residues in the CDR3. The ends were cut back, 6 bases at V and 0 bases at J, with 9 bases in the middle. Germline CDR1 SNHLY, CDR2 FYNNEI. CDR3 amino acids: CASRLVSSYNEQFF. Here the CDR3 DNA reads TGTGCCAGCAGGCTCGTGAGCTCCTACAATGAGCAGTTCTTC.

Of note for this clonotype: The CDR3 does not close with the conserved phenylalanine or tryptophan, likely indicating a read error. J is TRBJ1-2 and V is TRBV5-1; D call uncertain. Trimming took 4 bases from V and 7 from J, leaving 11 bases between them. This CDR3 region has 12 residues. Germline CDR1 is SGHRS and CDR2 is YFSETQ. The CDR3 region has the DNA TGCGCCAGCAGCGTGACCGGCTTTGGCTACACCTCC. Protein product: CASSVTGFGYTS.

This clonotype was observed at least ten times. V usage is TRBV24-1 and J usage is TRBJ1-6, with a possible D match to TRBD1 (5 bases). This CDR3 spans 13 amino acids. CDR1 is KGHDR, CDR2 SFDVKD, per germline. V dropped 10 bases and J dropped 9 bases, with 15 bases sitting between them. CDR3 DNA sequence: TGTGCCACATCCGACAGCATCGGTTCACCCCTCCACTTT. Its translation is CATSDSIGSPLHF.

This clonotype has a count of ten or more. This chain connects TRBV20-1 to TRBJ2-3; D is unresolved. The CDR3 runs 14 residues. CDR1 is DFQATT and CDR2 is SNEGSKA in the germline V gene (reference sequence). V shed 6 bases and J shed 3 bases, with 16 bases lying between them. The CDR3 nucleotides are TGCAGTGCCAGTAGTCGAGTCGGAACAGATACGCAGTATTTT. Encoded protein: CSASSRVGTDTQYF.

This clonotype was counted many times. The V call is TRBV20-1, the J call TRBJ2-6, with D perhaps TRBD2 (5 bases). Germline values: CDR1 DFQATT, CDR2 SNEGSKA (reference sequence). V was pared by 6 bases and J by 2 bases, with 11 bases between. This CDR3 is 14 amino acids long. The CDR3 DNA reads as TGCAGTGCGCCTAGCCTCGCTGGGGCCAACGTCCTGACTTTC. Translation gives CSAPSLAGANVLTF.

This clonotype was detected many times. The chain combines TRBV5-1 with TRBJ2-2; D remains ambiguous. Looked up from germline, CDR1 is SGHRS and CDR2 is YFSETQ. The CDR3 runs to 12 residues. Trimming left V 4 bases short and J 7 bases short, with 8 bases between. CDR3 DNA: TGCGCCAGCAGCCTTACTGGCGGGGAGCTGTTTTTT. As protein: CASSLTGGELFF.

The table lists this clonotype with many counts. This rearrangement joins TRBV27 to TRBJ1-5, with 7 bases aligning to TRBD1. The CDR3 extends over 14 amino acids. Germline V lookup: CDR1 MNHEY, CDR2 SMNVEV (reference sequence). The V gene end was trimmed by 6 bases and the J gene end by 7 bases; junction bases not matched to a gene: 9. The CDR3 DNA is TGTGCCAGCAGGGTGACAGGGTCGGAGCAGCCCCAGCATTTT. It codes for CASRVTGSEQPQHF.

This clonotype has a count of ten or more. The chain couples TRBV5-1 to TRBJ1-2; D gene unclear. V was cut by 5 bases and J by 0 bases, with 5 bases left in between. The CDR3 length is 12 residues. Looked up from germline, CDR1 is SGHRS and CDR2 is YFSETQ. The CDR3 nucleotides are TGCGCCAGCAGGAGTACTAACTATGGCTACACCTTC. Protein: CASRSTNYGYTF. Combining the CDR3 with reference TRBV5-1 and TRBJ1-2 gives the whole variable domain KAGVTQTPRYLIKTRGQQVTLSCSPISGHRSVSWYQQTPGQGLQFLFEYFSETQRNKGNFPGRFSGRQFSNSRSEMNVSTLELGDSALYLCASRSTNYGYTFGSGTRLTVV.

This clonotype was recorded at least ten times. The CDR3 loop reads CASSRGTDYGYTF. CDR3 nucleotide sequence: TGTGCCAGCTCCCGGGGGACAGACTATGGCTACACCTTC. The chain carries TRBV18 and TRBJ1-2, with TRBD1 identical over 7 bases. Germline V lookup: CDR1 KGHSH, CDR2 LQKENI. This CDR3 comprises 13 residues. V shed 6 bases, J shed 3 bases, and the junction held 4 bases outside the gene matches.

This clonotype was seen ten or more times. The chain recombines TRBV7-6 with TRBJ2-3, with D uncertain. The V end was cut by 3 bases, the J end by 1 base, with 5 bases between. CDR1 and CDR2 from the germline V gene are SGHVS and FNYEAQ. The CDR3 covers 13 residues. The CDR3 is CASSFPGTDTQYF. The CDR3 DNA reads TGTGCCAGCAGCTTCCCCGGCACAGATACGCAGTATTTT.

This clonotype has ten or more counts. V is TRBV20-1 and J is TRBJ2-3, with 8 nucleotides matching TRBD2. Losses at the gene ends were 1 base for V and 5 bases for J; bases not matched to a gene: 5. This CDR3 is built from 14 residues. Germline V CDR1 and CDR2: DFQATT, SNEGSKA (reference sequence). The CDR3 bases are TGCAGTGCTAGAGGAGCGGGAGATGGAGATACGCAGTATTTT. Translation: CSARGAGDGDTQYF.

Turning to this clonotype: One junction end does not reproduce the germline sequence, and a read error may be involved. The rearrangement uses TRBV20-1 and TRBJ1-4; TRBD1 is a possible D gene (5 bases). Germline V gene data show CDR1 as DFQATT and CDR2 as SNEGSKA (reference sequence). CDR3 length equals 11 residues. CDR3 DNA: TGCAGTGCTAGAAGCAGGGAAAAACTTTTTTTT. Amino acids: CSARSREKLFF.

This clonotype showed up many times. This chain uses TRBV10-2 with TRBJ1-4; tentatively, D is TRBD1 (5 bases). The ends were cut back, 4 bases at V and 6 bases at J, with 12 bases in the middle. CDR1 is WSHSY, CDR2 SAAADI, per germline. The CDR3 consists of 14 residues. In DNA, the CDR3 is TGCGCCAGCAGTGTGGGGGGGAGGGATGAAAAACTGTTTTTT. It codes for CASSVGGRDEKLFF.

This clonotype occurred many times. The chain combines TRBV11-2 with TRBJ2-3, with D uncertain. Trimming pared 1 base from V and 8 bases from J, leaving 4 bases between. This CDR3 is built from 11 residues. CDR1 and CDR2 from the germline V gene are SGHAT and FQNNGV. The CDR3 region is CASSLVPTQYF. In DNA, the CDR3 is TGTGCCAGCAGCTTAGTGCCTACGCAGTATTTT.

V and J are TRBV6-5 and TRBJ1-5; D remains ambiguous. The CDR3 has 14 amino acids. V gave up 4 bases and J gave up 6 bases, with 13 bases separating them. The V gene's germline CDR1 is MNHEY and CDR2 SVGAGI. This CDR3 is CASSSQLRGQPQHF. The CDR3 bases are TGTGCCAGCAGTTCACAGTTACGGGGTCAGCCCCAGCATTTT.

This clonotype has a count of ten or more. V usage is TRBV5-1 and J usage is TRBJ1-6; possibly TRBD1 for D (5 bases). Germline lookup yields CDR1 SGHRS and CDR2 YFSETQ. Trimming removed 1 base at V and 7 bases at J, with 9 bases between. The CDR3 runs to 14 residues. In DNA, the CDR3 is TGCGCCAGCAGCTTGAACAGGCCCAATTCACCCCTCCACTTT. As protein: CASSLNRPNSPLHF.

In this sample, this clonotype turned up many times. The chain has TRBV20-1 and TRBJ1-3; D is unclear. CDR1 and CDR2 (germline): DFQATT, SNEGSKA (reference sequence). CDR3 length: 15 amino acids. Trimming took 3 bases from V and 0 from J, leaving 12 bases between them. The CDR3 sequence: CSARASATSGNTIYF. As DNA, the CDR3 is TGCAGTGCTAGGGCCTCGGCAACCTCTGGAAACACCATATATTTT.

This clonotype was counted at least ten times. The V and J genes are TRBV9 and TRBJ2-3; no reliable D call. The CDR3 runs 15 residues. V lost 0 bases to trimming and J lost 6 bases, with 14 bases between them. Germline CDR1 reads SGDLS; CDR2 reads YYNGEE. CDR3 sequence (DNA): TGTGCCAGCAGCGTAGGCGGTAGCACCCCGGATACGCAGTATTTT. This gives the protein CASSVGGSTPDTQYF.

With regard to this clonotype: Germline and junction disagree at one end, which may indicate a read error. The chain recombines TRBV11-1 with TRBJ2-7, with D perhaps given as TRBD1 or TRBD2 (5 bases each). This CDR3 region has 13 residues. Germline-derived CDR1 and CDR2 are SGHAT and FQDESV (reference sequence). The CDR3 nucleotides read TGTGCCGGCAGCCCGGGACCGATCTACGAGCAGTACTTC. Translated, it gives CAGSPGPIYEQYF.